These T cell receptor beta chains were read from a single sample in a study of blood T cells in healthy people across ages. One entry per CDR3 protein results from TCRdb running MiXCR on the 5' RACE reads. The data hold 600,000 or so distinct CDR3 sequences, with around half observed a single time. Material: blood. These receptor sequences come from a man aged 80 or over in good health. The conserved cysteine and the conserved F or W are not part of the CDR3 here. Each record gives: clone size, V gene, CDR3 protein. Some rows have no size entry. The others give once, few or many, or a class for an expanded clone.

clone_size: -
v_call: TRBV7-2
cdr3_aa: ASSLEGQRNSPLH

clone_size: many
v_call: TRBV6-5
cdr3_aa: ASRRTGTGTSEAF

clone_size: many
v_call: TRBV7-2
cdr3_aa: ASSLVGDTSTDTQY

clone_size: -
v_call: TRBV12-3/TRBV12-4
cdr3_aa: ASSHGELGREGHFKQY

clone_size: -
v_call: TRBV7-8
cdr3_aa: ASSWGDIQY

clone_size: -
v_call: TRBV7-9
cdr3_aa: ASSLMAGSGTDTQY

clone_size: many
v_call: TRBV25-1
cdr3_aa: ASSERASGSYEQY

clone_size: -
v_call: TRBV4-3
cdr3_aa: ASSQDQYSPGYGYT

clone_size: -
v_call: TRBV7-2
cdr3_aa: ASSLRLAGVDTQY

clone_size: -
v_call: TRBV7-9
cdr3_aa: ASQPDLAGGYTQY

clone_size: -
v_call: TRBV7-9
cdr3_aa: ASSLTGAAKNIQY

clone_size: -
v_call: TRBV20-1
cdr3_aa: SARDSKGDQPQH

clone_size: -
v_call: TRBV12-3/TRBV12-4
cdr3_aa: ASSSTGDYQPQH

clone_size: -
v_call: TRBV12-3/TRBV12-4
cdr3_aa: ASSLFGGKTQY

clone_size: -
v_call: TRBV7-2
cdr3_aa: ASSLVGRGNNEQF

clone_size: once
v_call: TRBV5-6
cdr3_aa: ASSLWPPMNTEAF

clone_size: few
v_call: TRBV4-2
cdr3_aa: ASSQRTGEVTEAF

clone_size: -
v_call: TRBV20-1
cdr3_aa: SAKLRGINTEAF

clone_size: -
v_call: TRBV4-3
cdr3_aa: ASSQGQGAGNTIY

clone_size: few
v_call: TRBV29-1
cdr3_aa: SASRGGRALDEQF

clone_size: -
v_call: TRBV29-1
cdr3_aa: SVVGSLSYGYT